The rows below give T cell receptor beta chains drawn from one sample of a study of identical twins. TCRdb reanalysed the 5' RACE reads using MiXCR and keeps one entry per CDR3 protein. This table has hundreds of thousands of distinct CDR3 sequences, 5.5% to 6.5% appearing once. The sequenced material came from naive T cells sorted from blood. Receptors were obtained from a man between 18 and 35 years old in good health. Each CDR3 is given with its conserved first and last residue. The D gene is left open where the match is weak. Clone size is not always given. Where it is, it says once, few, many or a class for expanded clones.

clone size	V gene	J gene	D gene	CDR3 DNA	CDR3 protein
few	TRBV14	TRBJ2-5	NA	TGTGCCAGCTCCCCGGTCCGCGGGATAAAAGAGACCCAGTACTTC	CASSPVRGIKETQYF
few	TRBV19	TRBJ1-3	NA	TGTGCCGCGGGACATTTTAGTTTGGACACCATATATTTT	CAAGHFSLDTIYF
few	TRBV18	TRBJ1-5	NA	TGTGCCAGCTCACCGCCCGGTGGGGGGCTGAGTCAGCCCCAGCATTTT	CASSPPGGGLSQPQHF
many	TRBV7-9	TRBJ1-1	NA	TGTGCCAGTGGGGGGGTCGGGAACACTGAAGCTTTCTTT	CASGGVGNTEAFF
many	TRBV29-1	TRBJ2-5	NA	TGCAGCGTTGAGACAGGTCAAGAGACCCAGTACTTC	CSVETGQETQYF
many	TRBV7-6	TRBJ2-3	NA	TGTGCCAGCAGCTTAGTGAGCCCAGCGGGCAACACAGATACGCAGTATTTT	CASSLVSPAGNTDTQYF
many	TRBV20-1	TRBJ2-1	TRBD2	TGCAGTGCTATGGGGATTTTAGCGGGAGGGCGCAATGAGCAGTTCTTC	CSAMGILAGGRNEQFF
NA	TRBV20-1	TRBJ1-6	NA	TGCAGTGCTAGAGAGCCCCGGAGCTCCTATAATTCACCCCTCCACTTT	CSAREPRSSYNSPLHF
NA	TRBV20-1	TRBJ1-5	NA	TGCAGTGCTAGAGAGGGGGGGGGCTATAATCAGCCCCAGCATTTT	CSAREGGGYNQPQHF
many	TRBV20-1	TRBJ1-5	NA	TGCAGTGCTATTACCCTTGAGAGCAATCAGCCCCAGCATTTT	CSAITLESNQPQHF
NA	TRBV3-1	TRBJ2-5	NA	TGTGCCAGCAGCCAAGATCTGTTTGGCGGCGAAGAGACCCAGTACTTC	CASSQDLFGGEETQYF
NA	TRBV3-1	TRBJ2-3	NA	TGTGCCAGCAGCACGGGACCGGGGGCCAGCACAGATACGCAGTATTTT	CASSTGPGASTDTQYF
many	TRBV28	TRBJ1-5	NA	TGTGCCAGCCGCGGGACACAGGATCAGCCCCAGCATTTT	CASRGTQDQPQHF
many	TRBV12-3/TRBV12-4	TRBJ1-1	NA	TGTGCCAGCACCCACGGGACGGAGAACACTGAAGCTTTCTTT	CASTHGTENTEAFF
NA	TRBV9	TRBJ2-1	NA	TGTGCCAGCAGCGTAATTCAGGGGGGTTACAATGAGCAGTTCTTC	CASSVIQGGYNEQFF
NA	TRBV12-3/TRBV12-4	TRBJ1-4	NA	TGTGCCAGCAGTTCAAGGGGGAATAATGAAAAACTGTTTTTT	CASSSRGNNEKLFF
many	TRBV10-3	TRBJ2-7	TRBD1	TGTGCCATCAGATCGGGACAGGGGGCGAACGAGCAGTACTTC	CAIRSGQGANEQYF
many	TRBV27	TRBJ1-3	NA	TGTGCCAGCAGTTTATACTATCCGGGATCCTCTGGAAACACCATATATTTT	CASSLYYPGSSGNTIYF
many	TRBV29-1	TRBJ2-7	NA	TGCAGCGTTGAAAGATTCTACGAGCAGTACTTC	CSVERFYEQYF
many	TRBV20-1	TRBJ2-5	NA	TGCAGTGCTAGAGATGGGGCCAGGCATCAAGAGACCCAGTACTTC	CSARDGARHQETQYF
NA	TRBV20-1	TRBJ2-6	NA	TGCAGTGCTAGAGATCATGGGCCCGGGGCCAACGTCCTGACTTTC	CSARDHGPGANVLTF
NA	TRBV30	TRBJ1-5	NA	TGTGCCTCCGGACAGTTTAGCAATCAGCCCCAGCATTTT	CASGQFSNQPQHF
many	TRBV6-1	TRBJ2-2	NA	TGTGCCAGCAGTGAAGCCCCCGGGGAGCTGTTTTTT	CASSEAPGELFF
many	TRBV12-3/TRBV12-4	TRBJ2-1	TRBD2	TGTGCCAGCAGTTCCGGGACTAGCGGGTCCAGCTCCTACAATGAGCAGTTCTTC	CASSSGTSGSSSYNEQFF
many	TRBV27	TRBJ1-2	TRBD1	TGTGCCAGCAGTCCCCGGACAGGATTGTATGGCTACACCTTC	CASSPRTGLYGYTF
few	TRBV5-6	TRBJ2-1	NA	TGTGCCAGCAGTTTCCTCTTATATGGCAATGAGCAGTTCTTC	CASSFLLYGNEQFF
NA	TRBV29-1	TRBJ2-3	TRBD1	TGCAGCGCAGGGGGCGTAGTGACCGGCACAGATACGCAGTATTTT	CSAGGVVTGTDTQYF
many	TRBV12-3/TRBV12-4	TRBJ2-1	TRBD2	TGTGCCAGCACCCTCGTAGGGGGCGGGAGGGCAGAGTTCTTC	CASTLVGGGRAEFF
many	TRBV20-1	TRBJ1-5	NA	TGCAGTGCCAATTCGGGCGTTCAGCCCCAGCATTTT	CSANSGVQPQHF
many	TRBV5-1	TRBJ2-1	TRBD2	TGCGCCAGCGCCGCGGGAGATTCCTACAATGAGCAGTTCTTC	CASAAGDSYNEQFF
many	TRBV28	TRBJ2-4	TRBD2	TGTGCCAGCAGTCTGAGCGGGGAAAACATTCAGTACTTC	CASSLSGENIQYF
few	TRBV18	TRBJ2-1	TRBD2	TGTGCCAGCTCACAAGGCGCTAGCGGGAAGGGTGAGCAGTTCTTC	CASSQGASGKGEQFF
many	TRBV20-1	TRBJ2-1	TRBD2	TGCAGTGCTAGAAAACTAGCGGGACCCAATGAGCAGTTCTTC	CSARKLAGPNEQFF
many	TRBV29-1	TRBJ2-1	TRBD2	TGCAGCGTTCATCCGGGACTAGGCAACAATGAGCAGTTCTTC	CSVHPGLGNNEQFF
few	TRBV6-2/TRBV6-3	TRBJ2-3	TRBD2	TGTGCCAGCAGTGATCCCGGCGGGAGGGGCACAGATACGCAGTATTTT	CASSDPGGRGTDTQYF
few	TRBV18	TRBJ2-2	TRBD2	TGTGCCAGCTTTCGGCGGGAGCGAAACACCGGGGAGCTGTTTTTT	CASFRRERNTGELFF
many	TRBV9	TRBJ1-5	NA	TGTGCCAGCAGCGTAGTCCTGGCCCGCAATCAGCCCCAGCATTTT	CASSVVLARNQPQHF
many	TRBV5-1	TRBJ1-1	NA	TGCGCCAGCAGCGAGGATATAGTCCCTGAAGCTTTCTTT	CASSEDIVPEAFF
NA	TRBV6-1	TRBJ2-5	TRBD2	TGTGCCAGCAGTGAAGTAGCGGGAGAGGAGACCCAGTACTTC	CASSEVAGEETQYF
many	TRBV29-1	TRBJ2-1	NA	TGCAGCGGACGCCGAGGGGACAATGAGCAGTTCTTC	CSGRRGDNEQFF
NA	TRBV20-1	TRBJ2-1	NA	TGCAGTGCTAGAGTGGCGGAGGGCCAAGCGGACAATGAGCAGTTCTTC	CSARVAEGQADNEQFF